Shown below are 24 T cell receptor beta chains from a single sample sequenced in a study of metastatic and nonmetastatic thyroid tumors. Thyroid surgery took place with no prior treatment in any patient. TCRdb reanalyzed the PCR reads via MiXCR. The sample includes 7,700 or so clones, about 30% seen only once; the top ten take about 10%. Source material: tumor tissue. Source of these receptors: a female donor with papillary thyroid cancer or a benign thyroid nodule (not recorded which). Some clones in this sample may be carry-over from other donors' samples.

This clone was picked up a small number of times. The rearrangement uses TRBV6-4 and TRBJ2-2; 7 bases agree with TRBD1. V shed 2 bases and J 5 bases; nucleotides not matched to a gene: 5. The germline V gene has CDR1 MRHNA and CDR2 SNTAGT. The CDR3 runs to 15 residues. The CDR3 DNA reads TGTGCCAGCAGTGACGGGCAGGGGGAAACCGGGGAGCTGTTTTTT. Its protein is CASSDGQGETGELFF.

The gene calls are TRBV12-3 or TRBV12-4 and TRBJ2-1; D is unresolved. The germline V and J ends were trimmed by 10 bases and 12 bases, with 16 bases remaining between them. The CDR3 extends over 11 amino acids. CDR3 DNA: TGTGCCATCATCCCTAATAGAGGGCAGTTCTTC. Its translation is CAIIPNRGQFF.

This clone is labeled medium-sized (0.01 to 0.1%). J is TRBJ2-5 and V is TRBV27; 7 bases align to TRBD2. V shed 5 bases, J shed 5 bases, and the junction held 11 bases outside the gene matches. The CDR3 is 15 amino acids. CDR1 and CDR2 (germline): MNHEY, SMNVEV (reference sequence). The CDR3: CASSPRLATEETQYF. CDR3 bases: TGTGCCAGCAGTCCTCGACTAGCCACTGAGGAGACCCAGTACTTC.

This clone was observed a handful of times. The junction differs from germline at one of its ends, possibly a read error. This rearrangement joins TRBV28 to TRBJ1-1, with 7 bases matching TRBD1. The CDR3 has 14 residues. Germline V CDR1 and CDR2: MDHEN, SYDVKM. The CDR3 protein is CDSSTGQLQTEAFF. CDR3 nucleotides: TGTGACAGCAGCACGGGACAGCTTCAAACCGAAGCTTTCTTT.

The J gene is TRBJ2-3, the V gene TRBV19, with D possibly TRBD2 on 6 matching bases. Germline loops: CDR1 LNHDA, CDR2 SQIVND (reference sequence). V lost 10 bases, J lost 0 bases, and 20 bases lay in between. The CDR3 is made up of 16 amino acids. The CDR3 coding sequence is TGTGCCATCCCCCGGGATAGGGACTTTAGCACAGATACGCAGTATTTT. It specifies CAIPRDRDFSTDTQYF.

This clone is medium-sized within its sample. The chain uses TRBV11-2 and TRBJ2-5; no reliable D call. The CDR3 has 13 residues. In germline, CDR1 is SGHAT, CDR2 FQNNGV. V dropped 5 bases and J dropped 2 bases, with 9 bases sitting between them. The CDR3 reads CASSARPQETQYF. CDR3 bases: TGTGCCAGCAGCGCCCGCCCTCAAGAGACCCAGTACTTC.

The rearrangement uses TRBV6-1 and TRBJ2-5; maybe TRBD1 (6 bases). Germline CDR1 reads MNHNS; CDR2 reads SASEGT. V shed 5 bases and J shed 1 base, with 11 bases lying between them. The CDR3 has 14 amino acids. The CDR3 region is CASSPRDIQETQYF. CDR3 nucleotide sequence: TGTGCCAGCAGTCCTCGGGACATCCAAGAGACCCAGTACTTC.

This clone was counted a single time. This chain uses TRBV4-2 with TRBJ1-3; TRBD1 is a possible D gene (6 bases). The CDR3 contains 14 residues. V lost 5 bases and J 4 bases, leaving 12 bases between the germline ends. Germline V gene sequence: CDR1 LGHNA, CDR2 YNFKEQ. For the CDR3, the DNA is TGTGCCAGCAGCTTGACAGGTTTCGGAAACACCATATATTTT. It translates to CASSLTGFGNTIYF.

The chain recombines TRBV19 with TRBJ2-7; no clear D gene. Germline CDR1 is LNHDA and CDR2 is SQIVND (reference sequence). The length of the CDR3 is 14 residues. Trimming stripped 3 bases from V and 3 bases from J, with 12 bases between. The DNA for the CDR3 is TGTGCCAGTAGTATGAACCAGAGAAGCTACGAGCAGTACTTC. It yields the protein CASSMNQRSYEQYF. Full variable domain (remainder filled in from reference TRBV19 and TRBJ2-7): DGGITQSPKYLFRKEGQNVTLSCEQNLNHDAMYWYRQDPGQGLRLIYYSQIVNDFQKGDIAEGYSVSREKKESFPLTVTSAQKNPTAFYLCASSMNQRSYEQYFGPGTRLTVT.

To note about this clone: Germline is not matched at one junction end, which may reflect a read error. The V and J genes are TRBV20-1 and TRBJ2-7; a weak D match, TRBD1 (5 bases). Germline assignment: CDR1 DFQATT and CDR2 SNEGSKA (reference sequence). The CDR3 runs 15 residues. The CDR3 sequence: CSARDFVTVSYELYF. DNA for the CDR3: TGCAGTGCTAGAGATTTCGTGACAGTGTCCTACGAGCTGTACTTC.

Many counts were recorded for this clone. This clone may be a read error of a much larger clone one base away. The same CDR3 arises from other DNA sequences in this sample as well. This sequence joins TRBV20-1 and TRBJ2-3, with 8 bases identical to TRBD2. The CDR3 consists of 15 residues. Germline CDR1 reads DFQATT; CDR2 reads SNEGSKA (reference sequence). CDR3 sequence: CSAPEVAGPTDTQYF. CDR3 sequence (DNA): TGTAGTGCCCCGGAGGTAGCGGGGCCCACAGATACGCAGTATTTT.

This chain uses TRBV9 with TRBJ2-2; TRBD2 is a possible D gene (5 bases). The V end lost 0 bases, the J end lost 6 bases, and 12 bases lay between the germline ends. Looked up from germline, CDR1 is SGDLS and CDR2 is YYNGEE. The CDR3 length is 15 residues. The CDR3 loop reads CASSVAPEGSGELFF. CDR3 nucleotides: TGTGCCAGCAGCGTAGCTCCCGAGGGATCCGGGGAGCTGTTTTTT.

This clone was counted at least ten times. V and J are TRBV5-1 and TRBJ2-7, with 11 bases fitting TRBD2. CDR3 size: 16 residues. Germline CDR1 SGHRS, CDR2 YFSETQ. V shed 2 bases and J 5 bases; nucleotides not matched to a gene: 9. CDR3 nucleotide sequence: TGCGCCAGCAGCTTTATCCTAGCGGGGGGAGTCCACGAGCAGTACTTC. This gives the protein CASSFILAGGVHEQYF.

The chain carries TRBV10-1 and TRBJ2-7; no clear D gene. CDR3 length equals 12 residues. V gave up 2 bases and J gave up 5 bases, with 7 bases separating them. CDR1 is WNHNN and CDR2 is SYGVQD in the germline V gene (reference sequence). The CDR3 reads CASSEGRNEQYF. The CDR3 bases are TGCGCCAGCAGTGAGGGACGAAACGAGCAGTACTTC.

As concerns this clone: Germline is not matched at one junction end, which may reflect a read error. The V and J genes are TRBV5-1 and TRBJ1-2; 7 positions agree with TRBD1. Germline V CDR1 and CDR2: SGHRS, YFSETQ. The CDR3 consists of 14 residues. In DNA, the CDR3 is TGCGCCAGCAGCCCAGACAGGGCGGGTTATGGCTTCAACTTC. Protein sequence: CASSPDRAGYGFNF.

CDR3 amino acids: CSAIKQGIEQYF. CDR3 nucleotide sequence: TGCAGTGCTATTAAACAGGGGATCGAGCAGTACTTC. The chain has TRBV20-1 and TRBJ2-7; 7 bases align to TRBD1. V lost 4 bases to trimming and J lost 6 bases; unmatched junction nucleotides: 6. CDR3 length: 12 amino acids. The germline gives CDR1 DFQATT, CDR2 SNEGSKA (reference sequence).

In this sample, this clone is medium-sized. This chain links TRBV6-4 with TRBJ2-6; the D gene is possibly TRBD1 (6 bases). The CDR3 is made up of 15 amino acids. CDR1 is MRHNA, CDR2 SNTAGT, per germline. The V end lost 5 bases, the J end lost 1 base, and 9 bases lay between the germline ends. CDR3 amino acids: CASSFDRSGANVLTF. The CDR3, as DNA: TGTGCCAGCAGTTTTGACAGGTCTGGGGCCAACGTCCTGACTTTC.

Comments on this clone: A much larger clone sits a single nucleotide away, making a read error possible. The chain carries TRBV11-3 and TRBJ2-3; D gene unclear. In germline, CDR1 is SGHNT, CDR2 YENEEA. Trimming removed 1 base at V and 6 bases at J, with 5 bases between. The CDR3 spans 12 residues. The CDR3 spells CASSLVCDTQYF. CDR3 nucleotide sequence: TGTGCCAGCAGCTTAGTGTGCGATACGCAGTATTTT.

The V and J genes are TRBV24-1 and TRBJ1-2; 8 bases are shared with TRBD1. V gave up 3 bases and J gave up 7 bases; unmatched junction bases: 6. This CDR3 has 14 residues. CDR1 is KGHDR, CDR2 SFDVKD, per germline. DNA for the CDR3: TGTGCCACCAGTGATAGGACAGGGCTTGGTGGCTACACCTTC. It specifies CATSDRTGLGGYTF.

This clone came up a few times. J is TRBJ1-1 and V is TRBV29-1; the D gene is possibly TRBD1 (5 bases). This CDR3 spans 11 amino acids. In germline, CDR1 is SQVTM, CDR2 ANQGSEA. Deletions cut 4 bases from V and 5 bases from J, with 8 bases between. The CDR3 coding sequence is TGCAGCGTTGGCAGGGAGACTGAAGCTTTCTTT. Protein product: CSVGRETEAFF.

This clone has just a few counts. The V call is TRBV2, the J call TRBJ2-2; perhaps TRBD1 as D (6 bases). The CDR3 has 14 residues. Germline V lookup: CDR1 SNHLY, CDR2 FYNNEI. The V and J ends lost 6 bases and 1 base respectively, with 9 bases between them. The CDR3 DNA reads TGTGCCAGCAGCGGGACAAGGAACACCGGGGAGCTGTTTTTT. Its protein is CASSGTRNTGELFF.

The chain combines TRBV20-1 with TRBJ2-7; D perhaps matches TRBD1 (6 bases). This CDR3 has 14 residues. The ends were cut back, 6 bases at V and 3 bases at J, with 18 bases in the middle. Germline V gene lookup returns CDR1 DFQATT and CDR2 SNEGSKA (reference sequence). The DNA of the CDR3 is TGCAGTGCCCCCCCCCGGGACACCTACTACGAGCAGTACTTC. Translating it yields CSAPPRDTYYEQYF.

This clone was seen at least ten times. With a much larger clone just one base away, this may be a read error. Other DNA sequences of this sample code for an identical CDR3. The chain carries TRBV5-1 and TRBJ2-1; D remains unclear. The CDR3 is 15 residues long. Germline V gene sequence: CDR1 SGHRS, CDR2 YFSETQ. Deletions cut 2 bases from V and 4 bases from J, with 13 bases between. The CDR3 spells CASSFSGRLYNEQFF. CDR3 sequence (DNA): TGCGCCAGCAGCTTTTCGGGTCGATTATACAATGAGCAGTTCTTC. The full variable domain, with the rest looked up from reference TRBV5-1 and TRBJ2-1, is KAGVTQTPRYLIKTRGQQVTLSCSPISGHRSVSWYQQTPGQGLQFLFEYFSETQRNKGNFPGRFSGRQFSNSRSEMNVSTLELGDSALYLCASSFSGRLYNEQFFGPGTRLTVL.

The chain has TRBV11-2 and TRBJ1-6, with D unresolved. The ends were cut back, 0 bases at V and 5 bases at J, with 8 bases in the middle. This CDR3 has 15 residues. CDR1 and CDR2 (germline): SGHAT, FQNNGV. CDR3 in DNA: TGTGCCAGCAGCTTAGAGCCCGGGAATAATTCACCCCTCCACTTT. This gives the protein CASSLEPGNNSPLHF.